The rows below give T cell receptor beta chains drawn from one sample of a study of blood T cell repertoires in COVID-19. Some clones are missing from TCRdb's copy, which holds only in-frame ones; the method was immunoSEQ multiplex PCR. Found here are 20,000 to 25,000 clones, over 75% of them singletons; the top ten hold under 20%. The sample comprised peripheral blood. The origin of the receptors is a human donor in a cohort sampled during active COVID-19. Both conserved end residues are part of each CDR3. A D gene is named only where the DNA matches it firmly. Size values are once, few and many counts, or a class for expanded clones, and some rows have none.

d_call	cdr3_length	clone_size	v_call	j_call	cdr3_aa	cdr3_nt
-	16	-	TRBV5-1	TRBJ2-4	CASSRDGGLSKNIQYF	TGCGCCAGCAGCCGCGATGGGGGCCTCTCCAAAAACATTCAGTACTTC
-	14	-	TRBV13	TRBJ1-2	CASILGRAFPGYTF	TGTGCCAGCATCCTAGGGCGGGCCTTTCCGGGCTACACCTTC
TRBD1	16	-	TRBV6-6	TRBJ1-6	CASSRQGASYNSPLHF	TGTGCCAGCAGTCGACAGGGGGCGTCCTATAATTCACCCCTCCACTTT
TRBD2	15	-	TRBV6-2/TRBV6-3	TRBJ2-1	CASSAGGARYNEQFF	TGTGCCAGCAGCGCCGGGGGGGCACGCTACAATGAGCAGTTCTTC
TRBD2	15	few	TRBV19	TRBJ2-3	CASSVSGGFGDTQYF	TGTGCCAGTAGTGTTAGCGGGGGGTTCGGAGATACGCAGTATTTT
-	18	-	TRBV5-1	TRBJ2-1	CASSLASQGAAFSNEQFF	TGCGCCAGCAGCTTGGCCTCTCAGGGCGCCGCATTTAGCAATGAGCAGTTCTTC
-	15	-	TRBV5-5	TRBJ2-5	CASSLEGRGLETQYF	TGTGCCAGCAGCTTGGAAGGAAGGGGTTTGGAGACCCAGTACTTC
TRBD2	18	-	TRBV4-1	TRBJ2-1	CASSQDPGLAGLKDEQFF	TGCGCCAGCAGCCAAGACCCCGGACTAGCGGGGCTTAAGGATGAGCAGTTCTTC
-	15	once	TRBV2	TRBJ2-3	CASSPRDTSTDTQYF	TGTGCCAGCAGCCCCCGGGACACCAGCACAGATACGCAGTATTTT
TRBD1	14	-	TRBV9	TRBJ2-1	CASSVATGGYEQFF	TGTGCCAGCAGCGTGGCGACAGGGGGGTATGAGCAGTTCTTC
-	17	-	TRBV7-8	TRBJ1-1	CASSLGEGGVRDTEAFF	TGTGCCAGCAGCCTCGGGGAGGGTGGGGTCCGGGACACTGAAGCTTTCTTT
-	14	-	TRBV5-6	TRBJ2-5	CASSLDGTRETQYF	TGTGCCAGCAGCTTGGATGGAACGAGGGAGACCCAGTACTTC
TRBD1	17	-	TRBV5-6	TRBJ2-7	CASSSQAAGQGVYEQYF	TGTGCCAGCAGCTCCCAAGCGGCGGGACAGGGGGTATACGAGCAGTACTTC
-	12	-	TRBV3-1/TRBV3-2	TRBJ1-4	CASRRSNEKLFF	TGTGCCAGCAGGCGATCTAATGAAAAACTGTTTTTT
TRBD1	15	-	TRBV5-4	TRBJ1-2	CASSRPDRGSDGYTF	TGTGCCAGCAGCCGACCAGACAGGGGGTCCGACGGCTACACCTTC
-	14	-	TRBV6-5	TRBJ2-2	CASGPRGNTGELFF	TGTGCCAGCGGCCCTCGGGGGAACACCGGGGAGCTGTTTTTT
TRBD1	15	-	TRBV2	TRBJ1-5	CASVLTGVRNQPQHF	TGTGCCAGCGTATTGACAGGGGTTAGGAATCAGCCCCAGCATTTT
TRBD1	17	-	TRBV10-1	TRBJ1-2	CASSPQGRASGGYGYTF	TGCGCCAGCAGTCCACAGGGGAGAGCATCTGGTGGCTATGGCTACACCTTC
-	12	once	TRBV6-2/TRBV6-3	TRBJ2-3	CASSSLTDTQYF	TGTGCCAGCAGTTCTCTCACAGATACGCAGTATTTT
-	13	-	TRBV18	TRBJ1-1	CASSPQPGAEAFF	TGTGCCAGCTCACCCCAACCGGGGGCTGAAGCTTTCTTT
-	14	-	TRBV6-5	TRBJ1-5	CASNIIGGNQPQHF	TGTGCCAGCAACATCATCGGGGGAAATCAGCCCCAGCATTTT
-	16	-	TRBV30	TRBJ1-6	CAWSLYGGLYNSPLHF	TGTGCCTGGAGTTTATACGGGGGACTCTATAATTCACCCCTCCACTTT
TRBD1	15	-	TRBV5-6	TRBJ2-3	CASTPGQYSTDTQYF	TGTGCCAGCACCCCGGGACAGTATAGCACAGATACGCAGTATTTT
TRBD2	15	-	TRBV19	TRBJ2-1	CASRAGTNSYNEQFF	TGTGCCAGTAGGGCCGGGACTAACTCCTACAATGAGCAGTTCTTC
-	15	-	TRBV4-1	TRBJ2-3	CASSHIQGGSDTQYF	TGCGCCAGCAGTCACATTCAGGGGGGTTCAGATACGCAGTATTTT
TRBD1	14	once	TRBV30	TRBJ1-2	CAWTKTGGNYGYTF	TGTGCCTGGACCAAAACAGGGGGTAACTATGGCTACACCTTC
-	11	-	TRBV14	TRBJ1-4	CASSHFEKLFF	TGTGCCAGCAGCCACTTTGAAAAACTGTTTTTT
-	13	-	TRBV3-1/TRBV3-2	TRBJ1-4	CASTSRGTEKLFF	TGTGCCAGCACCTCAAGGGGGACTGAAAAACTGTTTTTT